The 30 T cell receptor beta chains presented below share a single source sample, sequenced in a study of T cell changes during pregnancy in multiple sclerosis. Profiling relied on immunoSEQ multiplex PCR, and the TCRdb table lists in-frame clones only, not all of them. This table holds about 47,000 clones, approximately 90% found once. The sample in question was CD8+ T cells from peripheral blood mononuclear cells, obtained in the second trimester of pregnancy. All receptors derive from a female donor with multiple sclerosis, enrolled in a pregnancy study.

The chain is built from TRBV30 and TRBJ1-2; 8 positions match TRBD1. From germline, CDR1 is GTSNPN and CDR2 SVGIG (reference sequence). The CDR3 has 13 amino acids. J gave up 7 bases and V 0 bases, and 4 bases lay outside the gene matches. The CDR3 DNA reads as TGTGCCTGGAGTGTTGAGACAGGGGTTGGCTACACCTTC. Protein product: CAWSVETGVGYTF.

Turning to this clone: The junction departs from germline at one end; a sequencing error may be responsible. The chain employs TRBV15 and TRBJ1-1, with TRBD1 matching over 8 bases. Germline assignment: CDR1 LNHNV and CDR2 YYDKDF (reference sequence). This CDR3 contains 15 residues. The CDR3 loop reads CATSTRTGMKTEAFF. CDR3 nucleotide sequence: TGTGCCACCAGCACCAGGACAGGGATGAAAACTGAAGCTTTCTTT.

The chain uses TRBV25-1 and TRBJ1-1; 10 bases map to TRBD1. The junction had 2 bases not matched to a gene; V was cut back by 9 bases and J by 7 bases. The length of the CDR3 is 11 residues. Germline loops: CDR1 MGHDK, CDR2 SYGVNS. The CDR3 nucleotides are TGTGCCAGTGGGACAGGGGATGAAGCTTTCTTT. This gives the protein CASGTGDEAFF.

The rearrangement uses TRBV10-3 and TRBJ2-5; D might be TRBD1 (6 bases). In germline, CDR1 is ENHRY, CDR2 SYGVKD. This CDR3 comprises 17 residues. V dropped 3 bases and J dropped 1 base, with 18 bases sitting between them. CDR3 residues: CAISDPRDNRGQETQYF. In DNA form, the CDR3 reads TGTGCCATCAGTGACCCCCGGGACAACCGAGGCCAAGAGACCCAGTACTTC.

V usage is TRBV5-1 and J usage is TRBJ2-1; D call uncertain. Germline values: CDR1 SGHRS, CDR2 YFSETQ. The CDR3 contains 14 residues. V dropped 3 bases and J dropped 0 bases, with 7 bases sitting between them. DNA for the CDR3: TGCGCCAGCAGCTCGAGTAGCTCCTACAATGAGCAGTTCTTC. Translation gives CASSSSSSYNEQFF.

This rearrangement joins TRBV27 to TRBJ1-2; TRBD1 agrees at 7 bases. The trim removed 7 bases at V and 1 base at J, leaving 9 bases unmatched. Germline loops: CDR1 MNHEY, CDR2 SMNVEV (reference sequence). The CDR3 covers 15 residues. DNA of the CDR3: TGTGCCAGCAAGTTTGGGACAGATTTTAACTATGGCTACACCTTC. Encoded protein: CASKFGTDFNYGYTF.

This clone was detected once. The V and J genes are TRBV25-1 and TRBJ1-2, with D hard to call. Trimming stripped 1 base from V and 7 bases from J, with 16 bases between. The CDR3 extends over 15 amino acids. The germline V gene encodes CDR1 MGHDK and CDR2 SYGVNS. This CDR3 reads CASSEFRENFCGYTF. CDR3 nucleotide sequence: TGTGCCAGCAGTGAATTTAGGGAGAATTTTTGTGGCTACACCTTC.

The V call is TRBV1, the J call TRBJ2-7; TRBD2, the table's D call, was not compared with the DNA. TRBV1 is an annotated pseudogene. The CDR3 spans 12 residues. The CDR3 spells CTSSHRVLEQYF. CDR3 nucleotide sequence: TGCACCAGCAGCCACCGGGTGCTCGAGCAGTACTTC.

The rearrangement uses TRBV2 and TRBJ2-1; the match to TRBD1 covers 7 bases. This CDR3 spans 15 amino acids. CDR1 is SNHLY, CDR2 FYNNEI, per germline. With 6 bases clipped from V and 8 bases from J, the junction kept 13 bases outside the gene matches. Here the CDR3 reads CASSGQDRPSDEQFF. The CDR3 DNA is TGTGCCAGCAGCGGCCAGGACAGGCCCTCGGATGAGCAGTTCTTC.

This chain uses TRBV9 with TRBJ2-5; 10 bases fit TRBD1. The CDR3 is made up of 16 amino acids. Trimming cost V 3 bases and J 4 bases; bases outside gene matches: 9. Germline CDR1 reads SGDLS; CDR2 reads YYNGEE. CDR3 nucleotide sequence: TGTGCCAGCAGCGAGGGGGACAGGGGCCTTGGAGAGACCCAGTACTTC. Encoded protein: CASSEGDRGLGETQYF.

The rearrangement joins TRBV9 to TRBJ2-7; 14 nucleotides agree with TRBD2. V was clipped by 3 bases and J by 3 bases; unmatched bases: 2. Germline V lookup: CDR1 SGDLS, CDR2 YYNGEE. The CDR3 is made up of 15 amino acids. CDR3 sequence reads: CASSEGTSGGYEQYF. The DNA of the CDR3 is TGTGCCAGCAGCGAGGGGACTAGCGGGGGCTACGAGCAGTACTTC.

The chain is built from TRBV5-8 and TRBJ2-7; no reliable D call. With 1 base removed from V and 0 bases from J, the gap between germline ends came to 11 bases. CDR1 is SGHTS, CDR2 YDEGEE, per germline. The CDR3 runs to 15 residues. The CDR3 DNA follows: TGTGCCAGCAGCTTGCAACATTCCGACTCCTACGAGCAGTACTTC. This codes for CASSLQHSDSYEQYF. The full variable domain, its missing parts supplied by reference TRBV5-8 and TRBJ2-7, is EAGVTQSPTHLIKTRGQQATLRCSPISGHTSVYWYQQALGLGLQFLLWYDEGEERNRGNFPPRFSGRQFPNYSSELNVNALELEDSALYLCASSLQHSDSYEQYFGPGTRLTVT.

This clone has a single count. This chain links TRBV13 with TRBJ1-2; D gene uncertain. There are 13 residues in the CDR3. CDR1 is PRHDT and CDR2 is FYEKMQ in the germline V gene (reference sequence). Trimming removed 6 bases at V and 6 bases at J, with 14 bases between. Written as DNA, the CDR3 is TGTGCCAGCAGTCCCCCGATACAGCATGGCTACACCTTC. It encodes CASSPPIQHGYTF.

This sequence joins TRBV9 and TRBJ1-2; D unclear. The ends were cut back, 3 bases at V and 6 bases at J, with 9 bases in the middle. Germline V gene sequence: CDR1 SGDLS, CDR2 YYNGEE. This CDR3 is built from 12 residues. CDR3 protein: CASSAYLDGYTF. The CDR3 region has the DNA TGTGCCAGCAGCGCATACTTGGATGGCTACACCTTC.

CDR3 region: CASSPENSGGSPYEQFF. The CDR3 region has the DNA TGCGCCAGCAGCCCGGAAAATAGTGGGGGGAGTCCTTATGAGCAGTTCTTC. The chain has TRBV5-1 and TRBJ2-1; TRBD2 might be the D (6 bases). The V gene lost 4 bases and the J gene lost 8 bases, with 25 bases spanning the gap. The CDR3 runs to 17 residues. Germline CDR1 reads SGHRS; CDR2 reads YFSETQ.

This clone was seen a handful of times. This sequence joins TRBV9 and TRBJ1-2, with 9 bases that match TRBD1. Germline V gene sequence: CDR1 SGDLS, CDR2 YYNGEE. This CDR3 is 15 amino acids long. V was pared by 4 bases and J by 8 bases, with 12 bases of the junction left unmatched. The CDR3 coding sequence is TGTGCCAGCAGCCACCCTCGGACAGGGGAGGGAGGCTACACCTTC. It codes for CASSHPRTGEGGYTF.

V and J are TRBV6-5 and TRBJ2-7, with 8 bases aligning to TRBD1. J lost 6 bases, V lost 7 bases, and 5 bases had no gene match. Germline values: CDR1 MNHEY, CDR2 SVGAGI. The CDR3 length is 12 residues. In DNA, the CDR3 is TGTGCCAGCACCAGGACAGGGCGCGAGCAGTACTTC. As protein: CASTRTGREQYF.

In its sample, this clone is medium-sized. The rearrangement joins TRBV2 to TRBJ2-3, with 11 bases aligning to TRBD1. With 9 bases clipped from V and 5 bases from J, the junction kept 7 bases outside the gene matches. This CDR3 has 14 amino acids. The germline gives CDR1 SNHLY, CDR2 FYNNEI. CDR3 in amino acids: CASAGQGVQDTQYF. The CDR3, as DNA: TGTGCCAGTGCGGGACAGGGGGTACAAGATACGCAGTATTTT.

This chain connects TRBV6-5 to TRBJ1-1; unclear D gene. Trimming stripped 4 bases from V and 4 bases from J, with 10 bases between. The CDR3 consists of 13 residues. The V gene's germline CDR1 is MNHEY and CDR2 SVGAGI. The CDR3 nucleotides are TGTGCCAGCAGTTTTAGTAGCGGCACTGAAGCTTTCTTT. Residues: CASSFSSGTEAFF.

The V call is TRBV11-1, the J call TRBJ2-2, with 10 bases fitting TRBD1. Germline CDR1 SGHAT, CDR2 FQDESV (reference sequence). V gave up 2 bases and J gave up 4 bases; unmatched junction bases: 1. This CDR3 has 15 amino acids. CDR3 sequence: CASSLWTGGTGELFF. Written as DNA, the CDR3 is TGTGCCAGCAGCTTATGGACAGGGGGCACCGGGGAGCTGTTTTTT. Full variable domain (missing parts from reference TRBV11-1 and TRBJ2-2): EAEVAQSPRYKITEKSQAVAFWCDPISGHATLYWYRQILGQGPELLVQFQDESVVDDSQLPKDRFSAERLKGVDSTLKIQPAELGDSAMYLCASSLWTGGTGELFFGEGSRLTVL.

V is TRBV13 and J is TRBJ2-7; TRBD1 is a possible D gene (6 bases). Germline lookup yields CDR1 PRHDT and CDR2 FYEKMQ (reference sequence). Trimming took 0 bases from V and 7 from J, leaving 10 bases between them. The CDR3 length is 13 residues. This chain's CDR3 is CASSLGQGNEQYF. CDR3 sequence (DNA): TGTGCCAGCAGCTTAGGACAGGGTAATGAGCAGTACTTC.

The CDR3 loop is CASSRRLSLYNEQFF. As DNA, the CDR3 is TGTGCCAGCAGCAGGAGATTGAGCCTTTACAATGAGCAGTTCTTC. The chain uses TRBV21-1 and TRBJ2-1; the listed D gene, TRBD2, was not tested against the DNA. TRBV21-1 is an annotated pseudogene. CDR3 length: 15 residues.

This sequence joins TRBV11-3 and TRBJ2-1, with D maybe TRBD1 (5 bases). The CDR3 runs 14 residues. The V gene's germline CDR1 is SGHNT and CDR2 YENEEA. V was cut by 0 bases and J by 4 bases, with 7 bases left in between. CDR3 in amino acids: CASSLDRVYNEQFF. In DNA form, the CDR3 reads TGTGCCAGCAGCTTAGACAGGGTTTACAATGAGCAGTTCTTC.

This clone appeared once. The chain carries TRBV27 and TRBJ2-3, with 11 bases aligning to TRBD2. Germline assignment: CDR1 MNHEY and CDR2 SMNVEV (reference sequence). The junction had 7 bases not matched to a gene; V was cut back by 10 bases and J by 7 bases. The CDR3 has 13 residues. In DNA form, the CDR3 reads TGTGCCACCTCTAGCGGGGGGTCGAATACGCAGTATTTT. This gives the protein CATSSGGSNTQYF.

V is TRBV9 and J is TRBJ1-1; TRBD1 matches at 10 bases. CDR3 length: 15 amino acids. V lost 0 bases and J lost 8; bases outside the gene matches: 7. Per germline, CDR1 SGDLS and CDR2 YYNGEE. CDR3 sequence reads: CASSVGGGTGVEAFF. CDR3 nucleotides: TGTGCCAGCAGCGTAGGGGGGGGGACAGGGGTAGAAGCTTTCTTT.

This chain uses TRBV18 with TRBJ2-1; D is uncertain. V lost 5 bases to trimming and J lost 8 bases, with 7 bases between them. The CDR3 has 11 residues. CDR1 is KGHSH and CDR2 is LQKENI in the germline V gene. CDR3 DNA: TGTGCCAGCTCATATTCCGATGAGCAGTTCTTC. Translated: CASSYSDEQFF.

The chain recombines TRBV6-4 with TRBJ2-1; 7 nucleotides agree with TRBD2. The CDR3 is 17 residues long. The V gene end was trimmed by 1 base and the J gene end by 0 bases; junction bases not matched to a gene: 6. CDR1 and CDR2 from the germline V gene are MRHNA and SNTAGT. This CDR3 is CASSDWFWGGSYNEQFF. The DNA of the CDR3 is TGTGCCAGCAGTGACTGGTTTTGGGGGGGCTCCTACAATGAGCAGTTCTTC.

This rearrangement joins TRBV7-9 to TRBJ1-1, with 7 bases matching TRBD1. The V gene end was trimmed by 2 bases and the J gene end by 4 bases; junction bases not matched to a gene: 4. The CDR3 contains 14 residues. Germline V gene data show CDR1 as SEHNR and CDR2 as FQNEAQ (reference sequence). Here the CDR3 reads CASSLSAGGTEAFF. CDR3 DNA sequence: TGTGCCAGCAGCTTAAGCGCAGGGGGCACTGAAGCTTTCTTT.

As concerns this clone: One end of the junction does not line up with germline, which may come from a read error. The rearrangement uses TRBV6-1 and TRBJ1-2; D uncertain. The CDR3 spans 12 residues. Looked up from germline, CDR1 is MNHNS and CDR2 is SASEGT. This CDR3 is CASSEVVRDLIF. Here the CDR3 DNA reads TGTGCCAGCAGTGAAGTAGTGAGAGACTTAATCTTC.

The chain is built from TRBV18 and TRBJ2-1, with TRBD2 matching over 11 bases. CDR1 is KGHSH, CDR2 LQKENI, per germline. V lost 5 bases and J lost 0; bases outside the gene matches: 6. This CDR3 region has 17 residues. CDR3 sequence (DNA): TGTGCCAGCTCAGGCCTGGGACTAGCGGACTCCTACAATGAGCAGTTCTTC. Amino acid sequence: CASSGLGLADSYNEQFF.